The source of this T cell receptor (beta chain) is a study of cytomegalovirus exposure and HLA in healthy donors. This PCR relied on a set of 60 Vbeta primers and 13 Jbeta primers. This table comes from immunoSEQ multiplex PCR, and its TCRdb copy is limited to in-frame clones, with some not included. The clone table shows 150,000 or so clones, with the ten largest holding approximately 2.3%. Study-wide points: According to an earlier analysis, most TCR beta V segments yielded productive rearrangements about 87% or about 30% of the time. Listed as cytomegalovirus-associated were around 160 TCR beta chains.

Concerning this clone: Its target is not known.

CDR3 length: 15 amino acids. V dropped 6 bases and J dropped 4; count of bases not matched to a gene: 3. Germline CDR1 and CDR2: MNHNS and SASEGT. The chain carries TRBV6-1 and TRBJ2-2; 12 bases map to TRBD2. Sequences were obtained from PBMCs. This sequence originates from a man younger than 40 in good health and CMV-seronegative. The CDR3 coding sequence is TGTGCCAGCAGGCCTAGCGGGAGGGTCACCGGGGAGCTGTTTTTT. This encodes CASRPSGRVTGELFF.